Listed below are T cell receptor beta chains from one sample, sequenced in a study of CD8 T cell repertoires and HIV-1 epitope variants. These TCRs' antigens remain unknown. TCRdb's copy holds only in-frame clones and misses some; the assay was immunoSEQ multiplex PCR. The sample has over 5,500 clones, around 64% seen once. Sequenced input: cultured CD8+ T cells derived from PBMCs. The receptors derive from a male donor with HIV. Each CDR3 is given without its conserved first and last residue.

J,V,CDR3
TRBJ1-1,TRBV5-1,ASSYRVDTEAF
-,TRBV7-2,ASSLEGDPSYEQY
TRBJ2-1,TRBV7-8,ASSFRVDEQF
TRBJ2-7,TRBV28,ASSRDRVNEQY
TRBJ2-7,TRBV25-1,ASSSDRWDRETYEQY
TRBJ2-2,TRBV6-6,ASTLGQGQGELF
TRBJ1-4,TRBV2,ASSMGSQRRDEKLF
TRBJ2-7,TRBV4-2,ASSPTGGRDEQY
TRBJ2-1,TRBV11-2,ASSLATGTYNEQF
TRBJ2-2,TRBV13,ASSLGGNTGELF
TRBJ2-7,TRBV4-1,ASSRILDYEQY
TRBJ2-1,TRBV6-6,ASSWTSGRGNEQF
TRBJ1-5,TRBV28,ASSLGGANQPQH
TRBJ1-4,TRBV28,ASSTRRGGEKLF
TRBJ2-7,TRBV9,ASSPRGDLYEQY
TRBJ1-1,TRBV5-1,ASSFGWENTEAF
TRBJ2-1,TRBV7-9,ASSLVGQGIDEQF
TRBJ2-1,TRBV19,ASSMGGGPSDEQF
TRBJ2-7,TRBV7-9,ASSLQTAGPSYEQY
TRBJ1-1,TRBV28,ASSLLGRTEAF
TRBJ2-3,TRBV7-6,ASSLSVGTSTDTQY
TRBJ1-3,TRBV11-3,ASSRGRTPGNTIY
TRBJ2-1,TRBV7-9,ASSLAGGPGNEQF
TRBJ1-1,TRBV9,ASRRGTEAF
TRBJ2-1,TRBV9,ASSVAGEVNNEQF
TRBJ2-7,TRBV28,ASSSPVSSVNSYEQY
TRBJ2-1,TRBV2,ASSEAISYNEQF
TRBJ1-1,TRBV11-1,ASSIGIRGNTEAF
TRBJ1-1,TRBV5-1,ASSADRYPLGGAF
TRBJ2-6,TRBV10-3,AISEFTLAGPGANVLT
TRBJ1-4,TRBV19,ASEGPRYEKLF
TRBJ1-2,TRBV30,AAPGPSGGYT
TRBJ2-5,TRBV5-1,ASSLVGAGETQY
TRBJ1-1,TRBV5-6,ASSPGGGDSTEAF
TRBJ1-2,TRBV7-3,ASSSDTTRRGGGYT
TRBJ2-1,TRBV29-1,SVDHWDRYNEQF
TRBJ1-2,TRBV6-5,ASSLSRGAPGYT
TRBJ1-2,TRBV5-1,ASSPGQGGFGGYT
TRBJ2-2,TRBV30,AWSNPWQGEVGELF
TRBJ2-1,TRBV19,ASSLTAYNEQF
TRBJ1-5,TRBV16,ASSQLGTGDQPQH